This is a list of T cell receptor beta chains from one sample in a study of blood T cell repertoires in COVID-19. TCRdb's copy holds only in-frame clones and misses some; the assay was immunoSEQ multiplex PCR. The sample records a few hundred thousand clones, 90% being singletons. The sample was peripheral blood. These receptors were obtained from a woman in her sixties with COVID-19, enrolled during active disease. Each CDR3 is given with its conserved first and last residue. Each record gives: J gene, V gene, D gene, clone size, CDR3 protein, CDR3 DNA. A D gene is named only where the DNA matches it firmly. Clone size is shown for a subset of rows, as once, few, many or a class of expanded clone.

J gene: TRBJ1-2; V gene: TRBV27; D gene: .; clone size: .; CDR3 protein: CASSLGPGYSNYGYTF; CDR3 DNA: TGTGCCAGCAGTTTGGGCCCAGGGTATTCTAACTATGGCTACACCTTC
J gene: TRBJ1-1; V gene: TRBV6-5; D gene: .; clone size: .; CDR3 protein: CASSLSFPTEAFF; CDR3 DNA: TGTGCCAGCAGTCTCAGTTTTCCCACTGAAGCTTTCTTT
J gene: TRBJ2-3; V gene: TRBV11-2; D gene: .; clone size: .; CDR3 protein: CASSFTKPAGDTQYF; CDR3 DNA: TGTGCCAGCAGCTTTACGAAGCCCGCCGGGGATACGCAGTATTTT
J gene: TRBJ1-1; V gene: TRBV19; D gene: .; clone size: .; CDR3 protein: CASSLISAEAFF; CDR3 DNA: TGTGCCAGTAGTCTAATTAGCGCTGAAGCTTTCTTT
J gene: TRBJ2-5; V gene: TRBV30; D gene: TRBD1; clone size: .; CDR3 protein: CAWSIGQGVTQYF; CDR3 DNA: TGTGCCTGGAGTATCGGACAGGGGGTGACCCAGTACTTC
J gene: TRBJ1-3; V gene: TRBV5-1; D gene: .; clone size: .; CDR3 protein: CASSLERRGGDTIYF; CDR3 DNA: TGCGCCAGCAGCTTGGAACGTAGGGGAGGGGACACCATATATTTT
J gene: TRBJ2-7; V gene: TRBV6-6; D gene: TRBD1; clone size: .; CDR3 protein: CASSYRQGATYEQYF; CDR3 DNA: TGTGCCAGCAGTTACCGTCAGGGGGCTACCTACGAGCAGTACTTC
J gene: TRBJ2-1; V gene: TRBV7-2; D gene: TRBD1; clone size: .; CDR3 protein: CASSFRQGSSYNEQFF; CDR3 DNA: TGTGCCAGCAGCTTTCGACAGGGATCGTCCTACAATGAGCAGTTCTTC
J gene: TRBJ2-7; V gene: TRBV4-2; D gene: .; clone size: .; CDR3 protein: CASSQDIRRSATYEQYF; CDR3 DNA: TGTGCCAGCAGCCAAGATATCCGCCGGAGCGCAACCTACGAGCAGTACTTC
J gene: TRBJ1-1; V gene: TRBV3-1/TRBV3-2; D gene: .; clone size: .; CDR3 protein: CASSQVSRRGGNTEAFF; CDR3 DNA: TGTGCCAGCAGCCAAGTAAGCAGGCGAGGGGGGAACACTGAAGCTTTCTTT
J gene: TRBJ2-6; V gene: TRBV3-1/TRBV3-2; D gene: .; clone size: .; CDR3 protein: CASSHAGSGANVLTF; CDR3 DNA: TGTGCCAGCAGCCATGCAGGATCTGGGGCCAACGTCCTGACTTTC
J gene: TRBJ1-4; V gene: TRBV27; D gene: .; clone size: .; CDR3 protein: CASSFGRVEKLFF; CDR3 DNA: TGTGCCAGCAGTTTCGGGAGAGTTGAAAAACTGTTTTTT
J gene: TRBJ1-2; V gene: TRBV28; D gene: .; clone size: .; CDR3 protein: CASSSPLSGYTF; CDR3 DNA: TGTGCCAGCAGTTCCCCCTTGAGTGGCTACACCTTC
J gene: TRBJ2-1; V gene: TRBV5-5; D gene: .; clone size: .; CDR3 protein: CASSFGYNSYNEQFF; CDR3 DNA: TGTGCCAGCAGCTTTGGTTACAACTCCTACAATGAGCAGTTCTTC
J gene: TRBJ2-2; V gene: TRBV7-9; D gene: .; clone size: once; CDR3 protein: CASSLAGDTGELFF; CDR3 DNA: TGTGCCAGCAGCTTAGCAGGGGACACCGGGGAGCTGTTTTTT
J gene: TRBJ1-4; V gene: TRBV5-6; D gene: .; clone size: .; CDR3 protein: CASSLNWATNEKLFF; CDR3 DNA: TGTGCCAGCAGCTTGAACTGGGCCACTAATGAAAAACTGTTTTTT
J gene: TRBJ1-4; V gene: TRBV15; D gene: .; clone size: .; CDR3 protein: CATSRDLREKLFF; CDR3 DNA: TGTGCCACCAGCAGAGATCTGAGGGAAAAACTGTTTTTT
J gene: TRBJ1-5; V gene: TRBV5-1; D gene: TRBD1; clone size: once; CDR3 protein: CASSPDLTGGVQPQHF; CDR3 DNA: TGCGCCAGCAGCCCCGACCTGACAGGGGGGGTTCAGCCCCAGCATTTT
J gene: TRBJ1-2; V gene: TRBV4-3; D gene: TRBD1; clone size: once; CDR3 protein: CASSQDRDREGYTF; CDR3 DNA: TGCGCCAGCAGCCAAGATAGGGACAGGGAAGGCTACACCTTC
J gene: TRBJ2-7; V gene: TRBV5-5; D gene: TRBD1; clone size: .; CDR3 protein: CASSRDPTGPSYEQYF; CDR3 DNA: TGTGCCAGCAGCCGGGACCCGACAGGGCCCTCCTACGAGCAGTACTTC
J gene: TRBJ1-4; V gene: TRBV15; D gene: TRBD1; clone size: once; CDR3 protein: CATSNPLWTGGSYEKLFF; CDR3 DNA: TGTGCCACCAGCAACCCCCTGTGGACAGGGGGCTCGTATGAAAAACTGTTTTTT
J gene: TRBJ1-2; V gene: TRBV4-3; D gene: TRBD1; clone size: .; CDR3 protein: CASSQDTFNDRGYYGYTF; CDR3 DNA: TGCGCCAGCAGCCAAGATACCTTCAACGACAGGGGATACTATGGCTACACCTTC
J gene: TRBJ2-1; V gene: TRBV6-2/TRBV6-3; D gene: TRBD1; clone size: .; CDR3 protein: CASRPLGQGRLNEQFF; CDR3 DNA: TGTGCCAGCAGACCTCTAGGACAGGGCCGTTTGAATGAGCAGTTCTTC
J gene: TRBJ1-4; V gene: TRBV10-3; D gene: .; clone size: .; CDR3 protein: CATYAGSNEKLFF; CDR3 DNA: TGTGCCACCTACGCGGGAAGTAATGAAAAACTGTTTTTT
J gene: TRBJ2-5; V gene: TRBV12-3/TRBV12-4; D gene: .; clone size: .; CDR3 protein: CASSTGPETQYF; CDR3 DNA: TGTGCCAGCAGTACCGGTCCGGAGACCCAGTACTTC
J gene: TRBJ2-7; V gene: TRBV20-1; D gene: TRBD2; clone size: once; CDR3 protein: CSASGPAGGSLSYEQYF; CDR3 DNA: TGCAGTGCTAGTGGTCCAGCGGGGGGATCCCTCTCCTACGAGCAGTACTTC
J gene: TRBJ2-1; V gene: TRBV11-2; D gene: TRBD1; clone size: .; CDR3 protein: CASSRLSGQGINEQFF; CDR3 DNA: TGTGCCAGCAGCCGCCTTTCGGGACAGGGAATCAATGAGCAGTTCTTC
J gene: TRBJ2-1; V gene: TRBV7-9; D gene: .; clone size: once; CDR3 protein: CASSLALYNEQFF; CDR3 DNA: TGTGCCAGCAGCTTAGCCTTATACAATGAGCAGTTCTTC
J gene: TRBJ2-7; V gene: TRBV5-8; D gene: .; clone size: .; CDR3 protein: CASSFIRAGQYF; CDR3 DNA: TGTGCCAGCAGCTTCATACGGGCGGGGCAGTACTTC
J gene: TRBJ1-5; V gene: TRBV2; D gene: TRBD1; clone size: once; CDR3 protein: CASTGTGLSNQPQHF; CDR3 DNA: TGTGCCAGCACCGGGACAGGGCTAAGCAATCAGCCCCAGCATTTT
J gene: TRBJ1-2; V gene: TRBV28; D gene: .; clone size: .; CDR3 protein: CASREGAGGYTF; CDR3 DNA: TGTGCCAGCAGGGAAGGGGCTGGCGGCTACACCTTC
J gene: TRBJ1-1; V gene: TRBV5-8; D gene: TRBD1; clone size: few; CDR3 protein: CASTPRPRDRGHWEAFF; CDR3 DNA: TGTGCCAGCACCCCCCGACCTCGGGACAGGGGGCATTGGGAAGCTTTCTTT
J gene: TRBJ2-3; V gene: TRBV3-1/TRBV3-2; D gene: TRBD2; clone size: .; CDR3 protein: CASSQAAGTSGGRGTDTQYF; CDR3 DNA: TGTGCCAGCAGCCAAGCGGCCGGGACTAGCGGGGGTCGTGGCACAGATACGCAGTATTTT
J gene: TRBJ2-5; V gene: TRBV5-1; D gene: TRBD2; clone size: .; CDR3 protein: CASSSGLAGQDETQYF; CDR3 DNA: TGCGCCAGCAGCTCGGGACTAGCGGGGCAGGATGAGACCCAGTACTTC
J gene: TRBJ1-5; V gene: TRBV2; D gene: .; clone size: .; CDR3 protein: CASSEARSLPQHF; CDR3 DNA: TGTGCCAGCAGTGAAGCGAGAAGCCTGCCCCAGCATTTT
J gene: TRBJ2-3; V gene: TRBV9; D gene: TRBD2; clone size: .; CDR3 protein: CASSVSGADTQYF; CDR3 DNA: TGTGCCAGCAGCGTAAGCGGGGCAGATACGCAGTATTTT
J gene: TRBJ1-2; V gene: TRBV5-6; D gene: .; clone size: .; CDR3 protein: CASSLGQPGIYGYTF; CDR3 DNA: TGTGCCAGCAGCTTAGGACAGCCAGGAATCTATGGCTACACCTTC
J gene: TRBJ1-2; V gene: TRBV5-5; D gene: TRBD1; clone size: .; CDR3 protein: CASSVGYRGNYGYTF; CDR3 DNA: TGTGCCAGCAGCGTGGGTTACAGGGGGAACTATGGCTACACCTTC
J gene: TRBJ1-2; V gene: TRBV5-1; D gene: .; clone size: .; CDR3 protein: CASSTDSFSYGYTF; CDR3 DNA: TGCGCCAGCAGCACGGACAGTTTCTCCTATGGCTACACCTTC
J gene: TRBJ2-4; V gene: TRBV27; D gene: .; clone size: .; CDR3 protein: CASSLHGRNIQYF; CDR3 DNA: TGTGCCAGCAGCCTCCATGGTAGAAACATTCAGTACTTC
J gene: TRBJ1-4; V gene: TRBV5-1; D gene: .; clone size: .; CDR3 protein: CASSFNRDNLEKLFF; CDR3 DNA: TGCGCCAGCAGCTTTAACCGGGACAACCTTGAAAAACTGTTTTTT
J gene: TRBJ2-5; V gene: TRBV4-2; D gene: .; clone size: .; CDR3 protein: CASSQGAVQETQYF; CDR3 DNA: TGTGCCAGCAGCCAAGGGGCCGTCCAAGAGACCCAGTACTTC
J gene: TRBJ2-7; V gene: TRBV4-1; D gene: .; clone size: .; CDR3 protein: CASSQGRLTDYEQYF; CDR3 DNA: TGCGCCAGCAGCCAAGGGCGATTGACAGATTACGAGCAGTACTTC
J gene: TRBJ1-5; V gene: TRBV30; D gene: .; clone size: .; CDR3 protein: CAWSVGSNQPQHF; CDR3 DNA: TGTGCCTGGAGTGTCGGTAGCAATCAGCCCCAGCATTTT
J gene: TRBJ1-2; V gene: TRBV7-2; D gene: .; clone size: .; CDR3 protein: CASSSSRGKDGYTF; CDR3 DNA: TGTGCCAGCAGCTCCTCCCGGGGGAAGGATGGCTACACCTTC
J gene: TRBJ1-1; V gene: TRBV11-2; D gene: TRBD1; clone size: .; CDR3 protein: CASSPDRDAEAFF; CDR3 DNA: TGTGCCAGCAGTCCGGACAGGGACGCTGAAGCTTTCTTT
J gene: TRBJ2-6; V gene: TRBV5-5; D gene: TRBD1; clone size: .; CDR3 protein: CASSPLTGVTGANVLTF; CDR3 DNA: TGTGCCAGCAGCCCCCTGACAGGGGTTACTGGGGCCAACGTCCTGACTTTC
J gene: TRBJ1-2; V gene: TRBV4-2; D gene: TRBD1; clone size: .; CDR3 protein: CASSQRRQGPNYGYTF; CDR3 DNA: TGTGCCAGCAGCCAGCGGAGACAGGGACCTAACTATGGCTACACCTTC
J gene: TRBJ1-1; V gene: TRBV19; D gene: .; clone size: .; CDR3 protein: CASTANRDRAEAFF; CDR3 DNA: TGTGCCAGTACCGCTAACAGGGATCGGGCTGAAGCTTTCTTT
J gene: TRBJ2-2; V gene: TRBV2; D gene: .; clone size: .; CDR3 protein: CASTTYGNTGELFF; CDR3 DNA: TGTGCCAGCACAACTTATGGGAACACCGGGGAGCTGTTTTTT
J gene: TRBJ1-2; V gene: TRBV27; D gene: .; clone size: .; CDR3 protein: CASTGVYGYTF; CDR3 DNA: TGTGCCAGCACAGGGGTCTATGGCTACACCTTC
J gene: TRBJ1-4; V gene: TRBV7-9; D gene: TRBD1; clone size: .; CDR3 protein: CASSSDRGANEKLFF; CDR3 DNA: TGTGCCAGCAGTTCTGACAGGGGCGCTAATGAAAAACTGTTTTTT
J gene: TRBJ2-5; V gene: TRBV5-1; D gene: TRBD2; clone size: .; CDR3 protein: CASSGGLAGGGETQYF; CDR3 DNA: TGCGCCAGCAGCGGGGGACTAGCGGGTGGAGGGGAGACCCAGTACTTC
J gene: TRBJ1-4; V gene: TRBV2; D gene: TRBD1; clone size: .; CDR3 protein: CASKTGLGTNEKLFF; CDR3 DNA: TGTGCCAGCAAGACAGGGCTCGGAACTAATGAAAAACTGTTTTTT
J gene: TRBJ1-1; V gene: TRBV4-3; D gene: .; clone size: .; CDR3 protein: CASSQLQGSVTEAFF; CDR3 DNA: TGCGCCAGCAGCCAACTACAGGGTAGTGTCACTGAAGCTTTCTTT
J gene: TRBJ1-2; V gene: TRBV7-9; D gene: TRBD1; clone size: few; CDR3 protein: CASSVGQGAHGYTF; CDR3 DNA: TGTGCCAGCAGCGTGGGACAGGGGGCCCATGGCTACACCTTC
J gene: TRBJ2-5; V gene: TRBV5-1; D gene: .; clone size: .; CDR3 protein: CASSLAGLQETQYF; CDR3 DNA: TGCGCCAGCAGCTTGGCCGGACTACAAGAGACCCAGTACTTC